This passage covers 17 T cell receptor beta chains from one sample sequenced in a study of T cells after yellow fever vaccination. TCRdb reprocessed the 5' RACE reads via MiXCR and lists one record per CDR3 protein. The table lists a few hundred thousand distinct CDR3 sequences, around 5.3% of them singletons. The specimen comprised CD4+ T cells sorted from PBMCs, sampled on the day of the yellow fever booster vaccination. These receptors all come from a man between 18 and 35 years old who received the YFV17D yellow fever vaccine.

This clonotype was found a few times. V and J are TRBV6-2 or TRBV6-3 and TRBJ2-7; tentatively, D is TRBD1 (5 bases). The germline V gene has CDR1 MNHEY and CDR2 SVGEGT. This CDR3 comprises 16 residues. V lost 8 bases and J lost 0, with 20 bases in between. CDR3 bases: TGTGCCAGCCGGAAATCCCAGGGTTCCGGCTCCTACGAGCAGTACGTC. Its protein is CASRKSQGSGSYEQYV.

The sample holds a few counts of this clonotype. The CDR3 DNA is TGTGCCAGCAGCCAAGGACGTACGCAGTATTTT. Protein product: CASSQGRTQYF. The chain joins TRBV3-1 to TRBJ2-3; D not certain. The CDR3 has 11 residues. Looked up from germline, CDR1 is LGHDT and CDR2 is YNNKEL (reference sequence). Trimming shortened V by 1 base and J by 8 bases, and 4 bases separated the two germline ends.

This clonotype was recorded at least ten times. J is TRBJ2-3 and V is TRBV21-1; no check of the table's D call, TRBD2, against the DNA was made. TRBV21-1 is assigned pseudogene status. CDR3 length: 13 residues. As DNA, the CDR3 is TGTGCCAGGTCCGGGGACTTCACAGATACGCAGTATTTT. This gives the protein CARSGDFTDTQYF.

The chain is built from TRBV5-1 and TRBJ2-1; 9 positions match TRBD2. With V trimmed by 0 bases and J by 10 bases, 8 bases remained unmatched. The CDR3 is made up of 15 amino acids. CDR1 is SGHRS, CDR2 YFSETQ, per germline. For the CDR3, the DNA is TGCGCCAGCAGCTTGGGAGCGGGGGGCCTCGGGGAGCAGTTCTTC. Its translation: CASSLGAGGLGEQFF.

In its sample, this clonotype was seen a few times. The rearrangement links TRBV7-2 to TRBJ2-3; D call uncertain. CDR1 and CDR2 from the germline V gene are SGHTA and FQGNSA. The CDR3 contains 12 residues. Trimming removed 7 bases from V and 6 bases from J, with 11 bases in between. CDR3 sequence (DNA): TGTGCCAGCACCGCTTACGGGGATACGCAGTATTTT. It specifies CASTAYGDTQYF. The whole variable domain, filled in from reference TRBV7-2 and TRBJ2-3, reads GAGVSQSPSNKVTEKGKDVELRCDPISGHTALYWYRQSLGQGLEFLIYFQGNSAPDKSGLPSDRFSAERTGGSVSTLTIQRTQQEDSAVYLCASTAYGDTQYFGPGTRLTVL.

This clonotype was counted only a few times. V gene TRBV4-2 combines with J gene TRBJ1-2, with TRBD1 matching over 9 bases. This CDR3 contains 14 residues. Germline-derived CDR1 and CDR2 are LGHNA and YNFKEQ. V shed 5 bases, J shed 6 bases, and the junction held 7 bases outside the gene matches. CDR3 sequence reads: CASSERTGEDGYTF. CDR3 nucleotides: TGTGCCAGCAGCGAACGGACAGGGGAGGATGGCTACACCTTC.

A note on this clonotype: A junction end diverges from the germline sequence, so it may reflect a read error. The J gene is TRBJ1-6, the V gene TRBV28; a weak D match, TRBD1 (5 bases). The CDR3 length is 11 residues. Per the germline V gene, CDR1 is MDHEN and CDR2 is SYDVKM. CDR3 DNA: TGTGCCAGCAGTGACCTACAGGACGGGGTTTTT. It encodes CASSDLQDGVF.

In this sample, this clonotype turned up a few times. This rearrangement joins TRBV7-8 to TRBJ2-7, with D perhaps matching TRBD2 (5 bases). This CDR3 has 13 amino acids. Looked up from germline, CDR1 is SGHVS and CDR2 is FQNEAQ. V gave up 4 bases and J gave up 2 bases, with 9 bases separating them. The CDR3 is CASSSGRAYEQYF. DNA of the CDR3: TGTGCCAGCAGCTCGGGAAGGGCCTACGAGCAGTACTTC.

This clonotype was recorded many times. The gene calls are TRBV5-1 and TRBJ1-6; D may be TRBD1 (5 bases). The CDR3 is 14 residues long. V was shortened by 2 bases and J by 8 bases, with 11 bases between the two germline ends. CDR1 SGHRS and CDR2 YFSETQ come from the germline V gene. The CDR3 loop is CASSFSREDSPLHF. The DNA for the CDR3 is TGCGCCAGCAGCTTTTCCAGGGAAGATTCACCCCTCCACTTT. Filled out from reference TRBV5-1 and TRBJ1-6, the complete variable domain reads KAGVTQTPRYLIKTRGQQVTLSCSPISGHRSVSWYQQTPGQGLQFLFEYFSETQRNKGNFPGRFSGRQFSNSRSEMNVSTLELGDSALYLCASSFSREDSPLHFGNGTRLTVT.

This clonotype has ten or more counts. The chain has TRBV28 and TRBJ2-1, with 8 bases aligning to TRBD2. Losses at the gene ends were 3 bases for V and 4 bases for J; bases not matched to a gene: 5. This CDR3 is built from 15 residues. Germline V gene sequence: CDR1 MDHEN, CDR2 SYDVKM. The CDR3: CASSLQGGGYNEQFF. CDR3 in DNA: TGTGCCAGCAGTTTGCAGGGCGGGGGGTACAATGAGCAGTTCTTC.

In its sample, this clonotype was seen many times. This rearrangement joins TRBV6-5 to TRBJ2-5; weak D call: TRBD2 (5 bases). The CDR3 totals 13 residues. The V and J ends lost 8 bases and 1 base respectively, with 11 bases between them. CDR1 and CDR2 from the germline V gene are MNHEY and SVGAGI. The CDR3 protein is CASRRRVQETQYF. CDR3 sequence (DNA): TGTGCCAGCCGCCGGCGGGTCCAAGAGACCCAGTACTTC.

This clonotype was recorded at least ten times. The rearrangement links TRBV29-1 to TRBJ1-1; the D gene is possibly TRBD1 (6 bases). The germline V gene encodes CDR1 SQVTM and CDR2 ANQGSEA. V gave up 5 bases and J gave up 0 bases, with 10 bases separating them. The CDR3 length is 13 residues. This CDR3 is CSVTRGMNTEAFF. Here the CDR3 DNA reads TGCAGCGTTACCAGGGGAATGAACACTGAAGCTTTCTTT. Combining the CDR3 with reference TRBV29-1 and TRBJ1-1 gives the whole variable domain SAVISQKPSRDICQRGTSLTIQCQVDSQVTMMFWYRQQPGQSLTLIATANQGSEATYESGFVIDKFPISRPNLTFSTLTVSNMSPEDSSIYLCSVTRGMNTEAFFGQGTRLTVV.

The chain combines TRBV7-2 with TRBJ2-7, with a weak D call TRBD1 (6 bases). CDR1 and CDR2 from the germline V gene are SGHTA and FQGNSA. The CDR3 runs 14 residues. The germline V and J ends were trimmed by 1 base and 5 bases, with 12 bases remaining between them. CDR3 amino acids: CASSLVSRGNEQYF. The CDR3 DNA reads as TGTGCCAGCAGCTTAGTAAGCAGGGGAAACGAGCAGTACTTC.

The genes are TRBV5-1 and TRBJ2-3; 10 bases map to TRBD1. The CDR3 runs to 16 residues. The junction had 1 base not matched to a gene; V was cut back by 0 bases and J by 0 bases. Germline assignment: CDR1 SGHRS and CDR2 YFSETQ. The CDR3 sequence: CASSLGQGASTDTQYF. The CDR3 nucleotides are TGCGCCAGCAGCTTGGGACAGGGGGCGAGCACAGATACGCAGTATTTT.

This clonotype was seen at least ten times. The chain recombines TRBV10-2 with TRBJ2-7; D not certain. Per germline, CDR1 WSHSY and CDR2 SAAADI. The CDR3 length is 12 residues. Between the trimmed V and J ends, which lost 2 bases and 1 base, there was a span of 3 bases. DNA for the CDR3: TGCGCCAGCAGTGAGGGGTCCTACGAGCAGTACTTC. Translating gives CASSEGSYEQYF.

This clonotype occurred a few times. The chain uses TRBV9 and TRBJ2-5; 8 positions match TRBD2. Trimming at V came to 0 bases and at J to 3 bases, leaving 4 bases not matched to a gene. The CDR3 extends over 15 amino acids. Germline values: CDR1 SGDLS, CDR2 YYNGEE. The CDR3, as DNA: TGTGCCAGCAGCGTAGACGGGACTAGAGAAGAGACCCAGTACTTC. Its protein product is CASSVDGTREETQYF.

A few counts support this clonotype. The chain combines TRBV3-1 with TRBJ2-3; possible D gene TRBD1, 6 bases. The length of the CDR3 is 15 residues. V lost 4 bases, J lost 5 bases, and 16 bases lay in between. Germline V gene lookup returns CDR1 LGHDT and CDR2 YNNKEL (reference sequence). As DNA, the CDR3 is TGTGCCAGCAGCCTCCGTCGGCTAGGGGGAGATACGCAGTATTTT. Its protein is CASSLRRLGGDTQYF.